The clone carrying this T cell receptor beta chain was seen a handful of times. Its antigen is unidentified. Germline-derived CDR1 and CDR2 are MNHNY and SVGAGI (reference sequence). The CDR3 loop spans 13 amino acids. With 5 bases removed from V and 5 bases from J, the gap between germline ends came to 9 bases. These data are taken from a study of beta chain features in type 1 diabetes. The whole isolated RNA underwent reverse transcription, so sequencing captured expressed TCRB transcripts. Assay: immunoSEQ multiplex PCR; the TCRdb copy retains only in-frame clones and omits some. The sample includes just under 150,000 clones, roughly a tenth seen only once; the top ten take under 1.5%. Study-wide points: A greater similarity of naive, central memory and Treg TCRB repertoires was seen among patients than among healthy donors.

The TCR was taken from a man younger than 35 in good health. The specimen sequenced was naive CD4+ T cells from blood. The chain links TRBV6-6 to TRBJ2-2; D call uncertain. As DNA, the CDR3 is TGTGCCAGCAGTCCTCCCGGGACCGGGGAGCTGTTTTTT. This encodes CASSPPGTGELFF.